This T cell receptor (beta chain) was recorded in a study of cytomegalovirus exposure and HLA in healthy donors. After removal of 7 bases from V and 2 bases from J, the junction contained 10 bases not matched to a gene. CDR3 length: 17 amino acids. The germline V gene encodes CDR1 ENHRY and CDR2 SYGVKD. The PCR used 60 Vbeta and 13 Jbeta primers. The table came from immunoSEQ multiplex PCR; TCRdb's copy has only in-frame clones and leaves some out. The table includes 150,000 to 200,000 clones, 70% to 80% detected once. The TCR sequence derives from a man in his thirties or forties in good health and CMV-seropositive. The chain is built from TRBV10-3 and TRBJ2-3; the match to TRBD2 covers 12 bases. Sequenced material: PBMCs. The CDR3 region is CAINPLAGGLNTDTQYF. The CDR3 DNA sequence: TGTGCCATCAATCCTCTAGCGGGGGGGCTCAACACAGATACGCAGTATTTT.